Listed below are T cell receptor beta chains from one sample, sequenced in a study of cytomegalovirus exposure and HLA in healthy donors. Using immunoSEQ multiplex PCR, the repertoire was profiled, and TCRdb retains in-frame clones only, with some absent. The data show approximately 110,000 clones, 50% to 65% seen once. The sample taken for sequencing was PBMCs. The receptors come from a man aged 25-45 years in good health and CMV-seropositive. CDR3s include the opening cysteine and the closing phenylalanine or tryptophan. The D gene is left open where the match is weak. For some rows the clone size is stated as once, few or many, or as a class when expanded; others skip it.

v_gene,j_gene,d_gene,abundance,CDR3nt,CDR3aa
TRBV5-1,TRBJ2-2,TRBD1,-,TGCGCCAGCAGCTTAAAGGGGGCTGGGACCGGGGAGCTGTTTTTT,CASSLKGAGTGELFF
TRBV7-8,TRBJ2-3,-,-,TGTGCCAGCAGCTTACTCGGGGTTAGCACAGATACGCAGTATTTT,CASSLLGVSTDTQYF
TRBV5-1,TRBJ2-1,-,-,TGCGCCAGCAGCTTGGCCCCCCCTCCCGGGGAGCAGTTCTTC,CASSLAPPPGEQFF
TRBV7-9,TRBJ2-1,-,-,TGTGCCAGCAGTTCTCACCGGGCCCGGGATGGGCAGTTCTTC,CASSSHRARDGQFF
TRBV13,TRBJ1-2,-,few,TGTGCCAGCAGCTTAGACACGTCAGAGGACTATGGCTACACCTTC,CASSLDTSEDYGYTF
TRBV2,TRBJ2-7,-,-,TGTGCCAGCAGACGGGAGACCTACGAGCAGTACTTC,CASRRETYEQYF
TRBV9,TRBJ1-1,-,-,TGTGCCAGCAGCGTAGATCAGGGTCGGTACACTGAAGCTTTCTTT,CASSVDQGRYTEAFF
TRBV25-1,TRBJ2-5,-,-,TGTGCCAGCAGTGGACCACAGCAACAAGAGACCCAGTACTTC,CASSGPQQQETQYF
TRBV27,TRBJ2-7,TRBD1,-,TGTGCCAGCAGTTTATCACGGGACAGGGGTGTCGAGCAGTACTTC,CASSLSRDRGVEQYF
TRBV5-6,TRBJ2-2,TRBD2,-,TGTGCCAGCAGCTTGCGGGGGGGAATGAACACCGGGGAGCTGTTTTTT,CASSLRGGMNTGELFF
TRBV29-1,TRBJ1-3,-,-,TGCAGCGTTGAAGAGGGGCCGGCTGGAAACACCATATATTTT,CSVEEGPAGNTIYF
TRBV7-9,TRBJ2-3,-,-,TGTTCCAGCAGCTTCTTAGATACGCAGTATTTT,CSSSFLDTQYF
TRBV4-1,TRBJ2-1,TRBD2,-,TGCGCCAGCAGCCAAGTTCTAGCGGGGGGTGAGCAGTTCTTC,CASSQVLAGGEQFF
TRBV6-6,TRBJ1-2,-,-,TGTGCCAGCAGTTACTCACGGGGAGATAACTATGGCTACACCTTC,CASSYSRGDNYGYTF
TRBV4-1,TRBJ2-3,TRBD2,-,TGCGCCAGCATGCCCCAGCCCGGGCGGGGGACCACAGATACGCAGTATTTT,CASMPQPGRGTTDTQYF
TRBV4-1,TRBJ1-1,-,-,TGCGCCAGCAACCAACAGCCGGGAGTTCTGAACACTGAAGCTTTCTTT,CASNQQPGVLNTEAFF
TRBV5-6,TRBJ2-7,TRBD1,-,TGTGCCAGCAGCGTTCGACAGGGGTACGAGCAGTACTTC,CASSVRQGYEQYF
TRBV10-3,TRBJ1-1,-,-,TGTGCCATCTCTCATGGGGGGGAGAACACTGAAGCTTTCTTT,CAISHGGENTEAFF
TRBV29-1,TRBJ2-1,-,few,TGCAGCGTTGAAGGCGGTAGCTCCTACAATGAGCAGTTCTTC,CSVEGGSSYNEQFF
TRBV18,TRBJ1-2,-,-,TGTGCCAGCTCACTCATGACGGAGTATGGCTACACCTTC,CASSLMTEYGYTF
TRBV7-2,TRBJ1-5,-,-,TGTGCCAGCAGCCCTAGTCATCAGCCCCAGCATTTT,CASSPSHQPQHF
TRBV10-1,TRBJ2-1,TRBD1,-,TGCGCCAGCAGTACCGCTCGGGGGACAGGGGTTGAGCAGTTCTTC,CASSTARGTGVEQFF
TRBV5-4,TRBJ1-1,TRBD1,-,TGTGCCAGCAGCCCTACAGGGGCGTGGACTGAAGCTTTCTTT,CASSPTGAWTEAFF
TRBV2,TRBJ2-7,-,medium-sized,TGTGCCAGCAAGCAGGGTGGGGAGCAGTACTTC,CASKQGGEQYF
TRBV27,TRBJ2-3,TRBD2,-,TGTGCCAGCAGTTTGGGACTAGCGGGGAACACAGATACGCAGTATTTT,CASSLGLAGNTDTQYF
TRBV5-1,TRBJ2-7,-,-,TGCGCCAGCAGCCGCCAGTCCGGGGTCTCCTACGAGCAGTACTTC,CASSRQSGVSYEQYF
TRBV5-1,TRBJ2-2,TRBD2,-,TGCGCCAGCAGCACCGGGGGGGCGAACACCGGGGAGCTGTTTTTT,CASSTGGANTGELFF
TRBV11-3,TRBJ2-7,TRBD1,-,TGTGCCAGCAGCGACCGACAGGGTACCTACGAGCAGTACTTC,CASSDRQGTYEQYF
TRBV9,TRBJ1-1,-,-,TGTGCCAGCAGCGCCTACGATCCTACTGAAGCTTTCTTT,CASSAYDPTEAFF
TRBV7-2,TRBJ1-2,-,few,TGTGCCAGCAGTTCGGACACGTATGGCTACACCTTC,CASSSDTYGYTF
TRBV6-1,TRBJ2-2,-,few,TGTGCCAGCATAGTGGGGGCAAACACCGGGGAGCTGTTTTTT,CASIVGANTGELFF
TRBV7-9,TRBJ1-2,-,few,TGTGCCAGCAGCGGTCGCCGTGACTCGGTGGGCTACACCTTC,CASSGRRDSVGYTF
TRBV6-1,TRBJ2-3,-,-,TGTGCCAGCAGTGAAAAGGGGGCGGGGTGGGGGACAGATACGCAGTATTTT,CASSEKGAGWGTDTQYF
TRBV4-2,TRBJ2-3,TRBD2,-,TGTGCCAGCAGCCAAGATGGCCCAGCGGGGGCTGTAGATACGCAGTATTTT,CASSQDGPAGAVDTQYF
TRBV11-3,TRBJ1-4,TRBD1,-,TGTGCCAGCAGCTATCCGGGACAGTTTAATGAAAAACTGTTTTTT,CASSYPGQFNEKLFF
TRBV11-2,TRBJ1-2,-,once,TGTGCCAGCAGCCCTCTATGGGGGACAAGGTTTAACTATGGCTACACCTTC,CASSPLWGTRFNYGYTF
TRBV11-3,TRBJ2-7,TRBD1,-,TGTGCCAGCAGCTTAGGAATGACAGGGCGCGACGAGCAGTACTTC,CASSLGMTGRDEQYF
TRBV7-2,TRBJ1-2,TRBD1,-,TGTGCCAGCAGGACAGGGGGCGCCGGGGGCTACACCTTC,CASRTGGAGGYTF
TRBV27,TRBJ2-2,-,-,TGTGCCAGCGGGACTATCGGACAGGGTTTCACCGGGGAGCTGTTTTTT,CASGTIGQGFTGELFF
TRBV7-9,TRBJ1-4,-,-,TGTGCCAGCAGCTCATATCGGGGGGCCTATAATGAAAAACTGTTTTTT,CASSSYRGAYNEKLFF
TRBV19,TRBJ1-6,-,few,TGTGCCAGTAGAAGCCCGAGCTCCTATAATTCACCCCTCCACTTT,CASRSPSSYNSPLHF
TRBV5-4,TRBJ1-1,-,-,TGTGCCAGCAGCTTGGGGTTCGACAGTACTGAAGCTTTCTTT,CASSLGFDSTEAFF
TRBV7-8,TRBJ1-5,-,few,TGTGCCAGCAGCTTAGGACGGACTGGGGTCAATCAGCCCCAGCATTTT,CASSLGRTGVNQPQHF
TRBV5-1,TRBJ1-1,TRBD1,-,TGCGCCAGCAGCTGGAGCAGGGGGAATACTGAAGCTTTCTTT,CASSWSRGNTEAFF
TRBV11-2,TRBJ1-1,TRBD1,-,TGTGCCAGCAGCTACGCGGACAGGCCCGGTGAAGCTTTCTTT,CASSYADRPGEAFF
TRBV6-1,TRBJ2-3,-,-,TGTGCCAGCAGGGGCTGGCGGGATCGCACAGATACGCAGTATTTT,CASRGWRDRTDTQYF
TRBV7-2,TRBJ2-3,TRBD2,-,TGTGCCAGCTGTTGCGCCCTAGCGGGGAACCCAGGGGATACGCAGTATTTT,CASCCALAGNPGDTQYF
TRBV5-1,TRBJ2-1,TRBD1,-,TGCGCCAGCAGCTTCCTCACAGGGGATTCGAATGAGCAGTTCTTC,CASSFLTGDSNEQFF
TRBV9,TRBJ2-5,TRBD2,-,TGTGCCAGCAGCCCCCGGGGGGGGGAGACCCAGTACTTC,CASSPRGGETQYF
TRBV27,TRBJ2-3,TRBD2,few,TGTGCCAGCAGTATAAGACTAGCCCTCGATACGCAGTATTTT,CASSIRLALDTQYF
TRBV7-2,TRBJ2-5,TRBD1,-,TGTGCCAGCAGCAAAAACAGGGGGCTAGGGGAGACCCAGTACTTC,CASSKNRGLGETQYF
TRBV7-7,TRBJ2-4,-,few,TGTGCTAGCAGCTTGATTAGAGCCAAAAACATTCAGTACTTC,CASSLIRAKNIQYF
TRBV29-1,TRBJ2-6,TRBD1,-,TGCAGCGTTGGGGACAGGGGGACTGGGGCCAACGTCCTGACTTTC,CSVGDRGTGANVLTF
TRBV7-9,TRBJ2-1,-,-,TGTGCCAGCAGCTTCAGGCGTGGCTCCCCGTCCTACAATGAGCAGTTCTTC,CASSFRRGSPSYNEQFF